One and the same sample provided the 27 T cell receptor beta chains below, sequenced in a study of T-cell reconstitution after alpha-beta-depleted transplantation in children. Preparation of the TCRbeta library involved a method that used unique molecular identifiers. TCRdb independently ran MiXCR on the PCR reads; one entry per CDR3 protein. The sample lists about 980,000 distinct CDR3 sequences, about 31% occurring once. The sequencing used PBMCs, mostly from graft donor cells, collected 360 days after TCRalphabeta/CD19-depleted stem cell transplant. The receptors stem from a boy less than two years old who had a stem cell transplant for SCID, so the T cells may come from the graft donor.

Of note for this clonotype: One end of the junction varies from germline; a read error may be responsible. The V and J genes are TRBV12-3 or TRBV12-4 and TRBJ2-7, with 8 bases identical to TRBD2. The CDR3 is 13 residues long. The CDR3 DNA is TGTGCCAGCAGTATAGCGGGGCTGGGCGAGCAGTACTTC. Amino acid sequence: CASSIAGLGEQYF.

The J gene is TRBJ2-1, the V gene TRBV25-1; TRBD2 aligns across 11 bases. This CDR3 region has 15 residues. The germline V gene has CDR1 MGHDK and CDR2 SYGVNS. V was clipped by 4 bases and J by 4 bases; unmatched bases: 3. The CDR3 bases are TGTGCCAGCAGTGCGACTAGCGGGGCTTACAATGAGCAGTTCTTC. Translation gives CASSATSGAYNEQFF. Filled out from reference TRBV25-1 and TRBJ2-1, the complete variable domain reads EADIYQTPRYLVIGTGKKITLECSQTMGHDKMYWYQQDPGMELHLIHYSYGVNSTEKGDLSSESTVSRIRTEHFPLTLESARPSHTSQYLCASSATSGAYNEQFFGPGTRLTVL.

This clonotype was detected a few times. This chain connects TRBV20-1 to TRBJ1-5; possible D gene TRBD1, 6 bases. CDR3 length: 14 residues. Germline lookup yields CDR1 DFQATT and CDR2 SNEGSKA (reference sequence). V was pared by 6 bases and J by 2 bases, with 14 bases between. The CDR3 reads CSARDIGGNQPQHF. CDR3 DNA: TGCAGTGCAAGGGACATCGGGGGCAATCAGCCCCAGCATTTT.

The genes are TRBV20-1 and TRBJ1-1, with a tentative D call TRBD1 (6 bases). With 2 bases removed from V and 0 bases from J, the gap between germline ends came to 16 bases. CDR3 length equals 16 residues. The V gene's germline CDR1 is DFQATT and CDR2 SNEGSKA (reference sequence). CDR3 bases: TGCAGTGCTAGACGGCCTTGGGGGGCCCTGAACACTGAAGCTTTCTTT. Residues: CSARRPWGALNTEAFF.

This clonotype was found a few times. The V call is TRBV2, the J call TRBJ2-5; D tentatively reads TRBD1 or TRBD2 (5 bases each). Trimming took 5 bases from V and 4 from J, leaving 11 bases between them. The CDR3 consists of 13 residues. CDR1 and CDR2 from the germline V gene are SNHLY and FYNNEI. CDR3 DNA: TGTGCCAGCAGTCGGTGGGGGAGAGAGACCCAGTACTTC. Its translation: CASSRWGRETQYF.

This clonotype was detected a few times. The gene calls are TRBV7-9 and TRBJ2-7; D is possibly TRBD1 or TRBD2 (6 bases each). Germline CDR1 is SEHNR and CDR2 is FQNEAQ (reference sequence). The CDR3 is 16 residues long. V lost 5 bases and J 3 bases, leaving 20 bases between the germline ends. CDR3 in amino acids: CASSPGGRGTFYEQYF. Here the CDR3 DNA reads TGTGCCAGCAGCCCGGGCGGAAGGGGGACTTTCTACGAGCAGTACTTC.

The chain couples TRBV28 to TRBJ2-1; 7 bases agree with TRBD2. CDR1 is MDHEN, CDR2 SYDVKM, per germline. The CDR3 runs to 14 residues. Trimming cost V 5 bases and J 10 bases; bases outside gene matches: 11. The CDR3 bases are TGTGCCAGCAGTCCTAGCGGACCAGTCAGGGAGCAGTTCTTC. Encoded protein: CASSPSGPVREQFF.

The chain recombines TRBV25-1 with TRBJ2-3; tentative D call: TRBD2 (5 bases). CDR1 and CDR2 (germline): MGHDK, SYGVNS. This CDR3 has 12 residues. V lost 7 bases to trimming and J lost 6 bases, with 11 bases between them. CDR3 in DNA: TGTGCCAGCACCGCCTCGGGGGATACGCAGTATTTT. Its translation is CASTASGDTQYF.

The chain carries TRBV2 and TRBJ2-5, with 14 bases identical to TRBD2. Germline CDR1 and CDR2: SNHLY and FYNNEI. V shed 6 bases and J 0 bases; nucleotides not matched to a gene: 12. CDR3 length: 19 residues. CDR3 in amino acids: CASSLRTSGGLSYQETQYF. CDR3 sequence (DNA): TGTGCCAGCAGCCTAAGGACTAGCGGGGGGCTCTCCTACCAAGAGACCCAGTACTTC.

Only a few counts were recorded for this clonotype. The chain couples TRBV9 to TRBJ1-1, with D hard to call. The CDR3 spans 14 residues. Germline CDR1 SGDLS, CDR2 YYNGEE. The V gene lost 0 bases and the J gene lost 1 base, with 7 bases spanning the gap. The CDR3 sequence is CASSVAGENTEAFF. CDR3 sequence (DNA): TGTGCCAGCAGCGTAGCGGGAGAGAACACTGAAGCTTTCTTT.

This clonotype was recorded many times. The chain has TRBV3-1 and TRBJ1-3, with a weak D call TRBD1 (5 bases). Looked up from germline, CDR1 is LGHDT and CDR2 is YNNKEL (reference sequence). CDR3 size: 13 residues. Trimming took off 3 bases at V and 2 bases at J, with 5 bases between the two ends. This CDR3 is CASSHRAGNTIYF. DNA of the CDR3: TGTGCCAGCAGCCACAGGGCTGGAAACACCATATATTTT.

This clonotype was found a few times. The chain links TRBV6-5 to TRBJ2-3; D might be TRBD1 (6 bases). V was pared by 1 base and J by 3 bases, with 11 bases between. The CDR3 covers 15 residues. Germline-derived CDR1 and CDR2 are MNHEY and SVGAGI. CDR3 loop: CASSYFMQGTDTQYF. The CDR3 DNA reads TGTGCCAGCAGTTACTTCATGCAGGGGACAGATACGCAGTATTTT.

The chain couples TRBV4-2 to TRBJ2-3; D gene uncertain. The V end was cut by 0 bases, the J end by 2 bases, with 9 bases between. The CDR3 contains 15 residues. Germline lookup yields CDR1 LGHNA and CDR2 YNFKEQ. DNA of the CDR3: TGTGCCAGCAGCCAAGAGGGCCGGTACACAGATACGCAGTATTTT. Translation: CASSQEGRYTDTQYF.

This chain uses TRBV11-2 with TRBJ2-1; 9 nucleotides align to TRBD1. CDR3 size: 13 residues. CDR1 and CDR2 from the germline V gene are SGHAT and FQNNGV. The junction had 5 bases not matched to a gene; V was cut back by 6 bases and J by 8 bases. The chain's CDR3 is CASRTGQGDEQFF. In DNA, the CDR3 is TGTGCCAGCAGGACGGGACAGGGCGATGAGCAGTTCTTC.

This clonotype was seen more than once but under ten times. The chain carries TRBV5-5 and TRBJ2-5, with a weak D call TRBD2 (5 bases). The germline V and J ends were trimmed by 4 bases and 5 bases, with 12 bases remaining between them. This CDR3 is 13 amino acids long. Germline assignment: CDR1 SGHKS and CDR2 YYEKEE (reference sequence). The CDR3 bases are TGTGCCAGCAGCCGGCAGAGGGCGGAGACCCAGTACTTC. Translating it yields CASSRQRAETQYF.

The chain carries TRBV3-1 and TRBJ1-2, with TRBD1 as a possible D gene (5 bases). CDR3 length: 14 residues. V was shortened by 1 base and J by 3 bases, with 9 bases between the two germline ends. The germline gives CDR1 LGHDT, CDR2 YNNKEL (reference sequence). The CDR3 loop reads CASSQGGVDYGYTF. CDR3 DNA: TGTGCCAGCAGCCAAGGGGGGGTGGACTATGGCTACACCTTC. The full variable domain, its missing parts supplied by reference TRBV3-1 and TRBJ1-2, is DTAVSQTPKYLVTQMGNDKSIKCEQNLGHDTMYWYKQDSKKFLKIMFSYNNKELIINETVPNRFSPKSPDKAHLNLHINSLELGDSAVYFCASSQGGVDYGYTFGSGTRLTVV.

The chain employs TRBV20-1 and TRBJ1-4; TRBD1 agrees at 9 bases. The CDR3 spans 19 residues. Germline CDR1 DFQATT, CDR2 SNEGSKA (reference sequence). V was pared by 5 bases and J by 0 bases, with 16 bases of the junction left unmatched. CDR3 bases: TGCAGTGCTGAGGGGCCCCGGGACAGGGTGACTACAACTAATGAAAAACTGTTTTTT. Its protein product is CSAEGPRDRVTTTNEKLFF.

This sequence joins TRBV4-2 and TRBJ1-5; 8 bases fit TRBD1. From germline, CDR1 is LGHNA and CDR2 YNFKEQ. The CDR3 extends over 16 amino acids. V dropped 1 base and J dropped 3; count of bases not matched to a gene: 5. CDR3 nucleotide sequence: TGTGCCAGCAGCCAAGGGGACAGGAGTATCAATCAGCCCCAGCATTTT. Amino acid sequence: CASSQGDRSINQPQHF.

The rearrangement links TRBV5-1 to TRBJ2-1; no reliable D call. Trimming took off 2 bases at V and 4 bases at J, with 13 bases between the two ends. Germline V gene lookup returns CDR1 SGHRS and CDR2 YFSETQ. The CDR3 length is 15 residues. The CDR3 sequence: CASSLMVGVYNEQFF. In DNA, the CDR3 is TGCGCCAGCAGCTTAATGGTGGGCGTTTACAATGAGCAGTTCTTC.

The V and J genes are TRBV11-1 and TRBJ2-2; 8 positions match TRBD1. There are 17 residues in the CDR3. Germline values: CDR1 SGHAT, CDR2 FQDESV (reference sequence). Trimming at V came to 7 bases and at J to 5 bases, leaving 15 bases not matched to a gene. The CDR3 region has the DNA TGTGCCAGCACCCCCTTGGAAAGACAGGGGTTAACCGGGGAGCTGTTTTTT. Encoded protein: CASTPLERQGLTGELFF.

In its sample, this clonotype was seen a few times. The CDR3 region has the DNA TGTGCCAGCAAGGTGCATTGGCCCCTCAATCAGCCCCAGCATTTT. Translation gives CASKVHWPLNQPQHF. This chain joins TRBV12-3 or TRBV12-4 and TRBJ1-5; the D is unclear. V lost 7 bases and J lost 3, with 16 bases in between. This CDR3 is built from 15 residues.

This chain joins TRBV5-5 and TRBJ2-3; D perhaps matches TRBD2 (5 bases). The CDR3 contains 15 residues. Trimming left V 2 bases short and J 1 base short, with 11 bases between. Germline CDR1 is SGHKS and CDR2 is YYEKEE (reference sequence). CDR3 protein: CASSFLFGGTDTQYF. In DNA form, the CDR3 reads TGTGCCAGCAGCTTCCTTTTCGGGGGCACAGATACGCAGTATTTT.

The chain has TRBV5-1 and TRBJ2-3; no reliable D call. Trimming removed 0 bases from V and 4 bases from J, with 15 bases in between. Germline V gene sequence: CDR1 SGHRS, CDR2 YFSETQ. The CDR3 has 16 amino acids. The CDR3 sequence: CASSLGLTPGADTQYF. The CDR3 DNA follows: TGCGCCAGCAGCTTGGGTTTGACTCCTGGGGCAGATACGCAGTATTTT.

This clonotype was detected only a few times. V and J are TRBV20-1 and TRBJ2-7; TRBD2 matches at 14 bases. This CDR3 is built from 15 residues. The germline gives CDR1 DFQATT, CDR2 SNEGSKA (reference sequence). The V segment lost 6 bases and the J segment 12 bases; nucleotides outside the gene matches: 16. CDR3 DNA sequence: TGCAGTGCACAAATCCCGGGACTAGCGGGGGAATCTGGGTACTTC. Amino acid sequence: CSAQIPGLAGESGYF.

The chain links TRBV24-1 to TRBJ2-1; D may be TRBD2 (6 bases). This CDR3 is built from 14 residues. V lost 3 bases and J 9 bases, leaving 14 bases between the germline ends. Germline CDR1 is KGHDR and CDR2 is SFDVKD. The CDR3: CATSDPATGVEQFF. CDR3 DNA: TGTGCCACCAGTGATCCCGCTACGGGGGTTGAGCAGTTCTTC.

The chain combines TRBV5-1 with TRBJ2-5, with a weak D call TRBD1 (7 bases). Trimming removed 4 bases from V and 5 bases from J, with 18 bases in between. Germline lookup yields CDR1 SGHRS and CDR2 YFSETQ. The length of the CDR3 is 15 residues. The CDR3 coding sequence is TGCGCCAGCAGCCACGGGACTCAACAGGGGGAGACCCAGTACTTC. It specifies CASSHGTQQGETQYF.

The V call is TRBV7-2, the J call TRBJ2-1, with D unclear. The CDR3 has 15 residues. CDR1 and CDR2 from the germline V gene are SGHTA and FQGNSA. Trimming cost V 3 bases and J 2 bases, with 11 bases left between them. The chain's CDR3 is CASSLGCDPYNEQFF. The DNA of the CDR3 is TGTGCCAGCAGCTTGGGGTGCGACCCCTACAATGAGCAGTTCTTC.